This entry lists 31 T cell receptor beta chains sequenced from one sample in a study of T-cell memory formation after mild COVID-19. One entry per CDR3 protein results from TCRdb running MiXCR on the 5' RACE reads. In the table there are about 430,000 distinct CDR3 sequences, roughly 24% of which are singletons. The sequencing input was PBMCs or a T cell subset sorted from them (not recorded which). All receptors come from an adult woman who had mild COVID-19 (a few samples of this study predate the infection). Cell type and time point are not known.

There are many counts of this clonotype. The chain recombines TRBV29-1 with TRBJ2-1; 9 bases align to TRBD2. This CDR3 comprises 13 residues. In germline, CDR1 is SQVTM, CDR2 ANQGSEA. The junction had 7 bases not matched to a gene; V was cut back by 2 bases and J by 11 bases. The CDR3 protein is CSVEKGSGRKQFF. The CDR3, as DNA: TGCAGCGTTGAAAAAGGCAGCGGGAGGAAGCAGTTCTTC.

The chain combines TRBV2 with TRBJ2-1; D is unclear. Trimming left V 2 bases short and J 5 bases short, with 10 bases between. The CDR3 runs 14 residues. Germline-derived CDR1 and CDR2 are SNHLY and FYNNEI. In DNA form, the CDR3 reads TGTGCCAGCAGTGAACCCAGGAGAGACAATGAGCAGTTCTTC. It specifies CASSEPRRDNEQFF.

The CDR3 loop reads CASSFHEGRRNEQFF. Here the CDR3 DNA reads TGTGCCAGCAGTTTTCACGAGGGACGGAGGAATGAGCAGTTCTTC. The chain uses TRBV6-2 or TRBV6-3 and TRBJ2-1; tentatively, D is TRBD1 or TRBD2 (5 bases each). The germline V gene encodes CDR1 MNHEY and CDR2 SVGEGT. V was shortened by 4 bases and J by 7 bases, with 17 bases between the two germline ends. This CDR3 region has 15 residues.

This clonotype appeared a few times. This chain joins TRBV7-8 and TRBJ2-1; TRBD1 agrees at 7 bases. After removal of 3 bases from V and 9 bases from J, the junction contained 14 bases not matched to a gene. Per the germline V gene, CDR1 is SGHVS and CDR2 is FQNEAQ. The CDR3 consists of 16 residues. CDR3 bases: TGTGCCAGCAGCTTGGGCCCCGAGGGGGCTGCAGTTGAGCAGTTCTTC. Its translation is CASSLGPEGAAVEQFF. The whole variable domain, filled in from reference TRBV7-8 and TRBJ2-1, reads GAGVSQSPRYKVAKRGQDVALRCDPISGHVSLFWYQQALGQGPEFLTYFQNEAQLDKSGLPSDRFFAERPEGSVSTLKIQRTQQEDSAVYLCASSLGPEGAAVEQFFGPGTRLTVL.

In its sample, this clonotype was seen many times. The chain employs TRBV12-3 or TRBV12-4 and TRBJ1-5; TRBD1 aligns across 11 bases. V gave up 8 bases and J gave up 5 bases; unmatched junction bases: 8. The CDR3 is 15 amino acids. CDR3 sequence (DNA): TGTGCCAGCGTGGGGACAGGGGGGACAGATCAGCCCCAGCATTTT. Encoded protein: CASVGTGGTDQPQHF.

This clonotype was seen ten or more times. V gene TRBV5-1 combines with J gene TRBJ2-1, with TRBD2 matching over 11 bases. CDR1 is SGHRS, CDR2 YFSETQ, per germline. Losses at the gene ends were 0 bases for V and 6 bases for J; bases not matched to a gene: 2. The CDR3 covers 15 residues. CDR3 nucleotide sequence: TGCGCCAGCAGCTTGGTTAGCGGGGGGGCCAATGAGCAGTTCTTC. Amino acids: CASSLVSGGANEQFF.

The chain links TRBV13 to TRBJ2-5, with D perhaps TRBD2 (5 bases). Between the trimmed V and J ends, which lost 0 bases and 5 bases, there was a span of 19 bases. CDR3 size: 17 residues. Germline-derived CDR1 and CDR2 are PRHDT and FYEKMQ (reference sequence). CDR3 in DNA: TGTGCCAGCAGCTTAGGCTGGGGTAAGGGAACGGGGGAGACCCAGTACTTC. It specifies CASSLGWGKGTGETQYF.

The V and J genes are TRBV5-6 and TRBJ1-5; the D gene is possibly TRBD1 (5 bases). Looked up from germline, CDR1 is SGHDT and CDR2 is YYEEEE. V lost 4 bases and J lost 2, with 13 bases in between. CDR3 length: 15 amino acids. The CDR3 sequence: CASSRRGNGNQPQHF. The CDR3 DNA is TGTGCCAGCAGCAGGAGGGGAAACGGCAATCAGCCCCAGCATTTT.

This chain connects TRBV20-1 to TRBJ1-2; no firm D call. The germline V gene has CDR1 DFQATT and CDR2 SNEGSKA (reference sequence). The CDR3 is 11 amino acids. V shed 1 base and J shed 6 bases, with 6 bases lying between them. For the CDR3, the DNA is TGCAGTGCTAGAGTCCTTGATGGCTACACCTTC. It is translated as CSARVLDGYTF.

V is TRBV18 and J is TRBJ2-5; perhaps TRBD2 as D (5 bases). Trimming stripped 0 bases from V and 4 bases from J, with 6 bases between. CDR1 is KGHSH and CDR2 is LQKENI in the germline V gene. The length of the CDR3 is 13 residues. The CDR3 spells CASSPPAGETQYF. The CDR3 DNA follows: TGTGCCAGCTCACCACCGGCGGGAGAGACCCAGTACTTC.

V gene TRBV27 combines with J gene TRBJ2-7; no reliable D call. The CDR3 has 14 residues. In germline, CDR1 is MNHEY, CDR2 SMNVEV (reference sequence). V was cut by 6 bases and J by 4 bases, with 16 bases left in between. CDR3: CASRPSLSGYEQYF. CDR3 DNA: TGTGCCAGCAGGCCTTCGTTGTCTGGTTACGAGCAGTACTTC.

This chain uses TRBV5-1 with TRBJ2-1; the match to TRBD2 covers 11 bases. V lost 2 bases, J lost 0 bases, and 7 bases stayed unmatched. The germline gives CDR1 SGHRS, CDR2 YFSETQ. The CDR3 is made up of 18 amino acids. CDR3 bases: TGCGCCAGCAGCTTCATCGGGACTAGCGGACTCTCCTACAATGAGCAGTTCTTC. It specifies CASSFIGTSGLSYNEQFF. The entire variable domain, with the rest obtained from reference TRBV5-1 and TRBJ2-1, is as follows: KAGVTQTPRYLIKTRGQQVTLSCSPISGHRSVSWYQQTPGQGLQFLFEYFSETQRNKGNFPGRFSGRQFSNSRSEMNVSTLELGDSALYLCASSFIGTSGLSYNEQFFGPGTRLTVL.

V gene TRBV5-1 combines with J gene TRBJ2-1, with D perhaps TRBD2 (6 bases). Looked up from germline, CDR1 is SGHRS and CDR2 is YFSETQ. The CDR3 contains 12 residues. The ends were cut back, 2 bases at V and 10 bases at J, with 10 bases in the middle. In nucleotides, the CDR3 is TGCGCCAGCAGCTTTGGGACTCCGGAGCAGTTCTTC. Translating it yields CASSFGTPEQFF.

V gene TRBV5-1 combines with J gene TRBJ2-1; tentatively, D is TRBD2 (6 bases). V gave up 8 bases and J gave up 5 bases, with 23 bases separating them. CDR1 and CDR2 (germline): SGHRS, YFSETQ. This CDR3 comprises 16 residues. The CDR3 sequence is CASNLSPGVGDNEQFF. The CDR3 DNA sequence: TGCGCCAGTAACCTCAGCCCGGGAGTAGGGGACAATGAGCAGTTCTTC.

This clonotype was observed a few times. The chain uses TRBV4-1 and TRBJ2-7, with 8 bases matching TRBD1. V gave up 2 bases and J gave up 3 bases; unmatched junction bases: 6. The CDR3 spans 15 residues. CDR1 and CDR2 (germline): MGHRA, YSYEKL. CDR3 region: CASSQTGQEDYEQYF. As DNA, the CDR3 is TGCGCCAGCAGCCAAACGGGACAGGAAGACTACGAGCAGTACTTC.

This clonotype was seen a handful of times. The chain recombines TRBV4-1 with TRBJ1-1; tentative D call: TRBD1 (5 bases). The CDR3 covers 15 residues. The germline V gene has CDR1 MGHRA and CDR2 YSYEKL. V lost 4 bases and J lost 0, with 12 bases in between. The CDR3 here is CASSREGALNTEAFF. Here the CDR3 DNA reads TGCGCCAGCAGCCGGGAAGGGGCTTTGAACACTGAAGCTTTCTTT.

This clonotype was detected a few times. The CDR3 here is CASSSPGGFTDTQYF. The CDR3 nucleotides are TGTGCCAGCAGCTCACCGGGGGGTTTCACAGATACGCAGTATTTT. The V gene is TRBV5-4, the J gene TRBJ2-3; 7 nucleotides align to TRBD2. Germline-derived CDR1 and CDR2 are SGHNT and YYREEE (reference sequence). Trimming cost V 3 bases and J 2 bases; bases outside gene matches: 6. The CDR3 totals 15 residues.

This clonotype was recorded many times. This sequence joins TRBV7-2 and TRBJ2-1, with D possibly being TRBD2 (5 bases). Trimming removed 5 bases from V and 9 bases from J, with 11 bases in between. CDR1 is SGHTA, CDR2 FQGNSA, per germline. The CDR3 has 12 residues. The CDR3 coding sequence is TGTGCCAGCAGCCCACAACTAGGTGAGCAGTTCTTC. Amino acid sequence: CASSPQLGEQFF.

This clonotype was seen a handful of times. The J gene is TRBJ2-7, the V gene TRBV30; D remains ambiguous. CDR3 length equals 15 residues. V lost 0 bases, J lost 3 bases, and 15 bases lay in between. CDR1 is GTSNPN and CDR2 is SVGIG in the germline V gene (reference sequence). The CDR3 loop reads CAWSVPITGHYEQYF. Here the CDR3 DNA reads TGTGCCTGGAGTGTCCCCATCACTGGGCACTACGAGCAGTACTTC.

This clonotype was recorded at least ten times. The chain combines TRBV10-3 with TRBJ2-7; possibly TRBD1 for D (6 bases). Germline CDR1 reads ENHRY; CDR2 reads SYGVKD. The V gene lost 10 bases and the J gene lost 2 bases, with 18 bases spanning the gap. The CDR3 covers 14 residues. CDR3 residues: CATRDTGTPYEQYF. The CDR3, as DNA: TGTGCCACCAGGGACACAGGTACCCCCTACGAGCAGTACTTC.

The rearrangement links TRBV11-3 to TRBJ2-6; D not certain. Germline V lookup: CDR1 SGHNT, CDR2 YENEEA. This CDR3 has 18 amino acids. Trimming removed 4 bases from V and 0 bases from J, with 16 bases in between. The CDR3 DNA reads TGTGCCAGCAGCTCAACCATCGGGTATCTCTCTGGGGCCAACGTCCTGACTTTC. It is translated as CASSSTIGYLSGANVLTF.

This clonotype showed up just a few times. This rearrangement joins TRBV5-4 to TRBJ2-1, with 9 bases lining up with TRBD1. The CDR3 contains 14 residues. Germline V gene data show CDR1 as SGHNT and CDR2 as YYREEE (reference sequence). Losses at the gene ends were 4 bases for V and 5 bases for J; bases not matched to a gene: 4. The CDR3 coding sequence is TGTGCCAGCAGCATTGGGACAGGGAACAATGAGCAGTTCTTC. This codes for CASSIGTGNNEQFF.

This clonotype came up many times. V is TRBV7-3 and J is TRBJ2-3; D may match TRBD1 or TRBD2 (5 bases each). V lost 0 bases, J lost 4 bases, and 14 bases lay in between. The CDR3 totals 16 residues. Germline V gene lookup returns CDR1 SGHTA and CDR2 FQGTGA. CDR3 in DNA: TGTGCCAGCAGCTTAACGCCGGGACCCCCCTCAGATACGCAGTATTTT. Translated, it gives CASSLTPGPPSDTQYF.

The chain carries TRBV9 and TRBJ2-4; possible D gene TRBD2, 6 bases. Per germline, CDR1 SGDLS and CDR2 YYNGEE. With 4 bases removed from V and 2 bases from J, the gap between germline ends came to 7 bases. The CDR3 is 13 residues long. In DNA, the CDR3 is TGTGCCAGCAGCCGGGGGACCAAAAACATTCAGTACTTC. Translated: CASSRGTKNIQYF.

The chain is built from TRBV19 and TRBJ2-1; D perhaps matches TRBD2 (7 bases). The germline V gene encodes CDR1 LNHDA and CDR2 SQIVND (reference sequence). The V end lost 4 bases, the J end lost 4 bases, and 14 bases lay between the germline ends. The CDR3 runs to 15 residues. The CDR3 coding sequence is TGTGCCAGTAGTAGCCAGCGGGACACTTACAATGAGCAGTTCTTC. Protein sequence: CASSSQRDTYNEQFF.

The V gene is TRBV24-1, the J gene TRBJ2-1, with 10 bases aligning to TRBD1. V dropped 3 bases and J dropped 5; count of bases not matched to a gene: 6. Germline loops: CDR1 KGHDR, CDR2 SFDVKD. The CDR3 spans 16 residues. The CDR3 loop reads CATSDPGQGYHNEQFF. The CDR3 DNA sequence: TGTGCCACCAGTGATCCGGGACAGGGGTACCACAATGAGCAGTTCTTC.

This clonotype was seen a few times. V gene TRBV7-8 combines with J gene TRBJ2-7, with TRBD2 identical over 7 bases. Germline CDR1 reads SGHVS; CDR2 reads FQNEAQ. After removal of 3 bases from V and 6 bases from J, the junction contained 8 bases not matched to a gene. CDR3 length: 14 residues. CDR3 sequence (DNA): TGTGCCAGCAGCTTTTCTAGCGGAGGGACCGAGCAGTACTTC. Encoded protein: CASSFSSGGTEQYF.

This clonotype was found a few times. The chain recombines TRBV13 with TRBJ2-1, with 10 bases that match TRBD2. V lost 5 bases and J lost 4; bases outside the gene matches: 8. Germline V gene data show CDR1 as PRHDT and CDR2 as FYEKMQ (reference sequence). CDR3 length: 16 residues. The CDR3 nucleotides read TGTGCCAGCAGCAAAACCCTAGCGGGAGTTTACAATGAGCAGTTCTTC. Translated, it gives CASSKTLAGVYNEQFF. The full variable domain, its missing parts supplied by reference TRBV13 and TRBJ2-1, is AAGVIQSPRHLIKEKRETATLKCYPIPRHDTVYWYQQGPGQDPQFLISFYEKMQSDKGSIPDRFSAQQFSDYHSELNMSSLELGDSALYFCASSKTLAGVYNEQFFGPGTRLTVL.

This rearrangement joins TRBV5-1 to TRBJ2-1; no reliable D call. Trimming cost V 4 bases and J 5 bases, with 10 bases left between them. The germline gives CDR1 SGHRS, CDR2 YFSETQ. This CDR3 has 13 amino acids. In nucleotides, the CDR3 is TGCGCCAGCAGCCGACGAGGAAACAATGAGCAGTTCTTC. This sequence encodes CASSRRGNNEQFF.

Only a few counts were recorded for this clonotype. V usage is TRBV5-1 and J usage is TRBJ2-1; D gene uncertain. The CDR3 is 14 residues long. CDR1 and CDR2 from the germline V gene are SGHRS and YFSETQ. Trimming left V 5 bases short and J 5 bases short, with 14 bases between. CDR3 in DNA: TGCGCCAGCAGGGGTGGAGCTAGACACAATGAGCAGTTCTTC. Amino acids: CASRGGARHNEQFF. Full variable domain (remainder filled in from reference TRBV5-1 and TRBJ2-1): KAGVTQTPRYLIKTRGQQVTLSCSPISGHRSVSWYQQTPGQGLQFLFEYFSETQRNKGNFPGRFSGRQFSNSRSEMNVSTLELGDSALYLCASRGGARHNEQFFGPGTRLTVL.

This clonotype was detected a few times. In DNA, the CDR3 is TGTGCCAGCAGTTACTGGACTAGCGGGTCCCACAATGAGCAGTTCTTC. This sequence encodes CASSYWTSGSHNEQFF. The rearrangement links TRBV6-2 or TRBV6-3 to TRBJ2-1; TRBD2 agrees at 11 bases. The CDR3 length is 16 residues. Trimming at V came to 1 base and at J to 5 bases, leaving 4 bases not matched to a gene. The germline gives CDR1 MNHEY, CDR2 SVGEGT.